This T cell receptor beta chain is from a study of early T cells in non-severe SARS-CoV-2 infection (dated by TCRdb to 2020 to 2022). Study-wide context: Bulk RNA from unsorted whole blood was used for TCR sequencing, so alpha and beta chains could not be paired.

The study was a case-control design nested within a healthcare worker cohort in London, UK, with weekly nasopharyngeal swab PCR tests and blood sampling. Healthcare workers were enrolled in the week of the UK lockdown, from 23 to 31 March 2020, and were followed every week for up to 16 weeks. Receptor libraries were prepared by 5' RACE. Sequencing relied on a NextSeq 500. The TCR library protocol attached unique molecular identifiers to individual cDNA molecules to correct for sequencing error and PCR bias. Sequencing covered both TCR alpha and beta chains, and within each sample the abundances of alpha and beta sequences were tightly co-correlated. As for the authors' bioinformatics: V gene, J gene and CDR3 annotation of TCR sequences was performed with Decombinator V4. Expanded TCRs were defined as changing significantly between any two time points under a Poisson model with p below 0.0001. TCR abundances were normalised to the total number of TCRs sequenced in each sample and reported as counts per million. A search of VDJdb, accessed on 1 November 2021, was run for TCRs annotated to CMV, EBV and SARS-CoV-2, with TCRs annotated for multiple antigens excluded. TCRdb passed the public sequencing reads through fastp at Q25 and MiXCR, retaining productive beta sequences. Each record represents a unique CDR3 protein, reported with the most common genes and DNA among its rows. Clone size and V and J calls follow TCRdb, not the original study. The sample includes about 52,000 distinct CDR3 sequences, with approximately 6.2% observed a single time. The biggest ten clones account for 3.9% of the sample.

Paper-wide results and their limitations: Matching against VDJdb was skewed toward anti-spike CD8 responses, likely underestimated virus-specific expansions, and missed private and CD4 specificities.

With respect to this clonotype: Its antigen has not been determined. Its ends do not fully match the called genes, so a read error is possible.

Sequencing was performed on whole blood. The receptor was isolated from an adult who was a healthcare worker with PCR-confirmed SARS-CoV-2 infection or an uninfected control (not recorded which).

For the CDR3, the sequence is CASRNALPTDTQFF. The DNA sequence reads TGTGCCAGCAGGAACGCCCTCCCCACAGATACGCAGTTTTTT. The V and J genes are TRBV11-2 and TRBJ2-3; no confident D gene assignment can be made. Per the germline V gene, SGHAT is the CDR1 and FQNNGV is the CDR2. From the cysteine up to the phenylalanine, the CDR3 has a length of 14 residues. Just the 42-base CDR3 DNA is kept, in frame starting at base 1.